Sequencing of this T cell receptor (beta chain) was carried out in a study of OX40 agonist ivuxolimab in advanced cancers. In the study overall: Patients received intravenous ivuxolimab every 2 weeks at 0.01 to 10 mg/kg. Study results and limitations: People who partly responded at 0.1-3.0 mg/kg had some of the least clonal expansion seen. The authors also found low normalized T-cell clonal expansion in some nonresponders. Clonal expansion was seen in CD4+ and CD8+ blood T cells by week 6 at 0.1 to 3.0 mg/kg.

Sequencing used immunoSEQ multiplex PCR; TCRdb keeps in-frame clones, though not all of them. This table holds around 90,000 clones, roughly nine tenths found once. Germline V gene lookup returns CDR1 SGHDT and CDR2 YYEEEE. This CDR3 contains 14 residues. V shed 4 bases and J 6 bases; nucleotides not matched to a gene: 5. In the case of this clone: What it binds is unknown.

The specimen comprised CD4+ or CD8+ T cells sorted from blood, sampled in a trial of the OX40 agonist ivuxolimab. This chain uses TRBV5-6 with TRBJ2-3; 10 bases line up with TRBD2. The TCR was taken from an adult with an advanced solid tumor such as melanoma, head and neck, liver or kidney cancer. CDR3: CASSTSGVSDTQYF. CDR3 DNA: TGTGCCAGCAGCACTAGCGGGGTATCGGATACGCAGTATTTT.